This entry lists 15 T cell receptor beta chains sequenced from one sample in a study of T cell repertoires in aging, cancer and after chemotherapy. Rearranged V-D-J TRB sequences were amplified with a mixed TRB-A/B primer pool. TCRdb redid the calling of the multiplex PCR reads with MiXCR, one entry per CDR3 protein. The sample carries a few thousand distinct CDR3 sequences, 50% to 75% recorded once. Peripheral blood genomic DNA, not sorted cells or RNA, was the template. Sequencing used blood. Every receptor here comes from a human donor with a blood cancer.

CDR3 amino acids: CASSKGTGGTDTQYF. As DNA, the CDR3 is TGTGCCAGCAGCAAGGGGACAGGGGGTACAGATACGCAGTATTTT. V is TRBV6-5 and J is TRBJ2-3; 11 nucleotides agree with TRBD1. Trimming cost V 6 bases and J 3 bases; bases outside gene matches: 5. Germline V lookup: CDR1 MNHEY, CDR2 SVGAGI. The CDR3 consists of 15 residues.

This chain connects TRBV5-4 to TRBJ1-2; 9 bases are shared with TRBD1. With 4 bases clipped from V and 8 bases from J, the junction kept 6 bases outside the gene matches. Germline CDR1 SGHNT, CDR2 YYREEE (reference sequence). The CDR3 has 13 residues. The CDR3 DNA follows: TGTGCCAGCAGCCCACAGGGGGCTGGGGGCTACACCTTC. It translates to CASSPQGAGGYTF.

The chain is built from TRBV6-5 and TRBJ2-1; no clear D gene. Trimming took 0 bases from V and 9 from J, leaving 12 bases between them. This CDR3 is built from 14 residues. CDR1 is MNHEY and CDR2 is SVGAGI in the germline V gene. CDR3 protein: CASSYSTSVGEQFF. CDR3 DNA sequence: TGTGCCAGCAGTTACTCGACCTCGGTTGGTGAGCAGTTCTTC.

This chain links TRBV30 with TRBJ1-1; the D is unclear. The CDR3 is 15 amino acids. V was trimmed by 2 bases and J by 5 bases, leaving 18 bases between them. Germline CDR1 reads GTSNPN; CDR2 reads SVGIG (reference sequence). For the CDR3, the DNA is TGTGCCTGGAGTACCCTGGGAGGTCGGAGGACTGAAGCTTTCTTT. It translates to CAWSTLGGRRTEAFF.

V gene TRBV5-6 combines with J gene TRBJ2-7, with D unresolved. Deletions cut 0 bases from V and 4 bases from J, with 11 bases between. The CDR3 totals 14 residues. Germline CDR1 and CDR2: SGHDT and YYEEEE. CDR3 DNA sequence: TGTGCCAGCAGCTTGGTCTTAATCCCATACGAGCAGTACTTC. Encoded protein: CASSLVLIPYEQYF. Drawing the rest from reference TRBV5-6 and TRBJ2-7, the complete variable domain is DAGVTQSPTHLIKTRGQQVTLRCSPKSGHDTVSWYQQALGQGPQFIFQYYEEEERQRGNFPDRFSGHQFPNYSSELNVNALLLGDSALYLCASSLVLIPYEQYFGPGTRLTVT.

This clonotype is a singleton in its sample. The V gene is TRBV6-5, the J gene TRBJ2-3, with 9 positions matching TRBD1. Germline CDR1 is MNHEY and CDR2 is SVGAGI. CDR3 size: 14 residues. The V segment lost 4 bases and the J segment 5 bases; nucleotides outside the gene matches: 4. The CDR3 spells CASSSDRGLDTQYF. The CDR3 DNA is TGTGCCAGCAGTTCGGACAGGGGATTAGATACGCAGTATTTT.

The CDR3 loop is CASSSPRTGWDETQYF. In DNA, the CDR3 is TGTGCCAGCAGTTCCCCCAGGACAGGATGGGATGAGACCCAGTACTTC. The chain combines TRBV6-5 with TRBJ2-5; 7 bases agree with TRBD1. The CDR3 runs 16 residues. The V gene end was trimmed by 4 bases and the J gene end by 5 bases; junction bases not matched to a gene: 13. Per germline, CDR1 MNHEY and CDR2 SVGAGI.

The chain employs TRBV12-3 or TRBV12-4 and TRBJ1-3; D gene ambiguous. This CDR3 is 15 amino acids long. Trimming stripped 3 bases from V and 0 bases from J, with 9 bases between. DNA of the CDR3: TGTGCCAGCAGTTTGTGGGCTCTCTCTGGAAACACCATATATTTT. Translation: CASSLWALSGNTIYF.

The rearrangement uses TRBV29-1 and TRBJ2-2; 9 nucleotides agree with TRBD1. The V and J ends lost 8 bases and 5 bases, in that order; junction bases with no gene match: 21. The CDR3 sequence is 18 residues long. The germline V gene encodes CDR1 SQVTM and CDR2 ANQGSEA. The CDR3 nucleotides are TGCAGCTTCACAGGGGGCGTCGAAAATTCCCTCGGTACCGGGGAGCTGTTTTTT. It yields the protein CSFTGGVENSLGTGELFF.

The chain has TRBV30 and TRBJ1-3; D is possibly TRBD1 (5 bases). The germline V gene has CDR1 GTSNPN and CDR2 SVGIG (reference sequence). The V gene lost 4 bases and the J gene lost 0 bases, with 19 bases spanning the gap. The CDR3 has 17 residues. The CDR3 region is CAWTRTRGSDSGNTIYF. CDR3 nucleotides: TGTGCCTGGACCCGTACGCGGGGGTCAGACTCTGGAAACACCATATATTTT.

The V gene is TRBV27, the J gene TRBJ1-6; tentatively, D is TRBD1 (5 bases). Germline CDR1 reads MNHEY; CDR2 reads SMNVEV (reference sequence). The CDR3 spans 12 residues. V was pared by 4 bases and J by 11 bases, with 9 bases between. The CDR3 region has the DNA TGTGCCAGCAGTTCGGCAGGGACACCCCTCCACTTT. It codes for CASSSAGTPLHF.

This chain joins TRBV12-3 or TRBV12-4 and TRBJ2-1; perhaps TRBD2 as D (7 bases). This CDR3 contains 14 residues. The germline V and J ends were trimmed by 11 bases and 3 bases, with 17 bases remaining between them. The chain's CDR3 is CAGGLAAFYNEQFF. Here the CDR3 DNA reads TGTGCCGGGGGGCTAGCGGCTTTCTACAATGAGCAGTTCTTC.

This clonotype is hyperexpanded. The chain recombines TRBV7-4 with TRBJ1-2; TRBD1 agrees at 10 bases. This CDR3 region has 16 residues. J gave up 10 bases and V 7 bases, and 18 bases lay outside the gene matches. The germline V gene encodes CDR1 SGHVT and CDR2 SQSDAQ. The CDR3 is CASTHGTGAFEDLYTF. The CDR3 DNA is TGTGCCAGCACCCACGGGACAGGGGCGTTCGAGGACCTCTACACCTTC.

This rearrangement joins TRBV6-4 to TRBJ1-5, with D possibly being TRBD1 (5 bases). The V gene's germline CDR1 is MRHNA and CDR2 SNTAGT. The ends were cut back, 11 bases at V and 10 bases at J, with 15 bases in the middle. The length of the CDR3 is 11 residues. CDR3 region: CAERGPAPQHF. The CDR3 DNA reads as TGTGCCGAGAGGGGCCCAGCCCCCCAGCATTTT.

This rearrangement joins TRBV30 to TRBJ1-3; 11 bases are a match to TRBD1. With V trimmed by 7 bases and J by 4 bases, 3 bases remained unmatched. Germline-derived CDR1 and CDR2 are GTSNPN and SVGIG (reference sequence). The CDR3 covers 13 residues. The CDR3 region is CASGTGGGNTIYF. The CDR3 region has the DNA TGTGCCTCAGGGACAGGGGGAGGAAACACCATATATTTT.